This TCR beta chain was sequenced during a study of tumor-infiltrating lymphocytes in localized non-small cell lung cancer. A remark on this clone: Its cognate antigen is unknown.

Deletions cut 4 bases from V and 1 base from J, with 15 bases between. CDR1 is SGHRS, CDR2 YFSETQ, per germline. The CDR3 has 17 amino acids. General observations from the study: Different pieces of the same tissue were used for each assay. Recurrence-free survival showed no association with tumor T-cell fraction. Higher tumor T cell infiltration than in uninvolved lung was supported by TCRbeta sequencing.

Sequencing was performed with immunoSEQ multiplex PCR; in TCRdb, only in-frame clones are kept and a portion is missing. The data contain about 7,200 clones, approximately 71% of them seen just once; the ten biggest clones take up approximately 12%. This TCR came from a human donor with non-small cell lung cancer. J is TRBJ1-6 and V is TRBV5-1, with D perhaps matching TRBD1 (6 bases). The specimen was lung tumor tissue. The CDR3 protein is CASSLRQVKSYNSPLHF. The DNA for the CDR3 is TGCGCCAGCAGCCTACGACAGGTCAAGTCCTATAATTCACCCCTCCACTTT.